One sample yielded the 27 T cell receptor beta chains listed below, sequenced in a study of cytomegalovirus exposure and HLA in healthy donors. 13 Jbeta primers and 60 Vbeta primers were used for the PCR. The repertoire was sequenced with immunoSEQ multiplex PCR; TCRdb's copy has only in-frame clones and lacks some. This table has 150,000 to 200,000 clones, around four fifths appearing once. Sequencing used PBMCs. These receptors were collected from a woman aged 25 to 45 in good health and CMV-seronegative.

The V and J genes are TRBV11-2 and TRBJ2-1, with 9 bases that match TRBD2. Germline CDR1 and CDR2: SGHAT and FQNNGV. The CDR3 has 16 residues. The junction had 14 bases not matched to a gene; V was cut back by 5 bases and J by 9 bases. DNA for the CDR3: TGTGCCAGCAGCCCCGGAGTAGCTAGCGGGACCAGTGAGCAGTTCTTC. This translates into CASSPGVASGTSEQFF.

This chain connects TRBV19 to TRBJ1-5; 7 nucleotides match TRBD1. Germline CDR1 is LNHDA and CDR2 is SQIVND (reference sequence). The CDR3 consists of 18 residues. Trimming at V came to 2 bases and at J to 0 bases, leaving 10 bases not matched to a gene. The CDR3 protein is CASSIPRWDSNSNQPQHF. The CDR3 nucleotides are TGTGCCAGTAGTATACCGCGATGGGACAGCAATAGCAATCAGCCCCAGCATTTT.

The chain has TRBV7-3 and TRBJ1-1; a possible D gene is TRBD1 (5 bases). The CDR3 covers 17 residues. Per the germline V gene, CDR1 is SGHTA and CDR2 is FQGTGA. V lost 2 bases to trimming and J lost 4 bases, with 20 bases between them. CDR3 sequence (DNA): TGTGCCAGCAGCTTATTAGGCGGTGCGCGGGGGTCCACTGAAGCTTTCTTT. This translates into CASSLLGGARGSTEAFF.

The chain joins TRBV27 to TRBJ2-1; 8 bases fit TRBD1. Trimming at V came to 9 bases and at J to 3 bases, leaving 10 bases not matched to a gene. This CDR3 is 15 amino acids long. Germline V gene sequence: CDR1 MNHEY, CDR2 SMNVEV (reference sequence). The CDR3 DNA reads as TGTGCCAGTAGAGAAAGGACAGGGAGCTACAATGAGCAGTTCTTC. This encodes CASRERTGSYNEQFF.

The chain carries TRBV7-2 and TRBJ2-1; 10 bases fit TRBD1. V trimming: 1 base; J trimming: 3 bases; junction bases outside the gene matches: 3. The CDR3 contains 16 residues. CDR1 is SGHTA and CDR2 is FQGNSA in the germline V gene. CDR3 sequence: CASSLGRTGGYNEQFF. The CDR3 DNA reads TGTGCCAGCAGCTTAGGCAGGACAGGGGGCTACAATGAGCAGTTCTTC.

This chain connects TRBV5-1 to TRBJ2-3, with 7 bases fitting TRBD1. J gave up 5 bases and V 3 bases, and 6 bases lay outside the gene matches. Looked up from germline, CDR1 is SGHRS and CDR2 is YFSETQ. There are 14 residues in the CDR3. This CDR3 reads CASSSQGDRDTQYF. The CDR3 region has the DNA TGCGCCAGCAGCTCCCAGGGGGATAGAGATACGCAGTATTTT.

The V and J genes are TRBV2 and TRBJ2-5, with TRBD1 as a possible D gene (5 bases). The length of the CDR3 is 16 residues. Deletions cut 7 bases from V and 11 bases from J, with 29 bases between. CDR1 and CDR2 (germline): SNHLY, FYNNEI. The CDR3 DNA sequence: TGTGCCAGCAAGCCTCGACAGAAAAGTACTTTTGGAGAGCAGTACTTC. Protein product: CASKPRQKSTFGEQYF.

The chain has TRBV28 and TRBJ1-1; D possibly corresponds to TRBD1 (5 bases). Germline CDR1 and CDR2: MDHEN and SYDVKM. The CDR3 loop spans 13 amino acids. CDR3 amino acids: CAALRPGGTEAFF. The CDR3 bases are TGTGCTGCCCTACGACCGGGGGGCACTGAAGCTTTCTTT.

V and J are TRBV29-1 and TRBJ2-3, with 9 bases lining up with TRBD2. Trimming at V came to 7 bases and at J to 2 bases, leaving 10 bases not matched to a gene. The CDR3 length is 15 residues. Per the germline V gene, CDR1 is SQVTM and CDR2 is ANQGSEA. Written as DNA, the CDR3 is TGCAGCGCCTCCCGCGCGGGGGGGGTCACAGATACGCAGTATTTT. Its protein product is CSASRAGGVTDTQYF.

The chain recombines TRBV19 with TRBJ2-6, with no clear D. The CDR3 spans 18 residues. Trimming took off 8 bases at V and 0 bases at J, with 20 bases between the two ends. Germline CDR1 LNHDA, CDR2 SQIVND (reference sequence). The CDR3 is CASRNAGRLNSGANVLTF. The CDR3 DNA follows: TGTGCCAGTCGCAATGCAGGTCGCCTAAACTCTGGGGCCAACGTCCTGACTTTC. The full variable domain, in which reference TRBV19 and TRBJ2-6 provide the parts outside the CDR3, is DGGITQSPKYLFRKEGQNVTLSCEQNLNHDAMYWYRQDPGQGLRLIYYSQIVNDFQKGDIAEGYSVSREKKESFPLTVTSAQKNPTAFYLCASRNAGRLNSGANVLTFGAGSRLTVL.

The chain employs TRBV30 and TRBJ1-2; D possibly corresponds to TRBD1 (5 bases). The V end was cut by 7 bases, the J end by 8 bases, with 32 bases between. The CDR3 length is 17 residues. Germline V gene lookup returns CDR1 GTSNPN and CDR2 SVGIG (reference sequence). Here the CDR3 DNA reads TGTGCCTCGCGGGGGATTGGGAGGACGGCGGGATCGAAGGGCTACACCTTC. Protein: CASRGIGRTAGSKGYTF.

This sequence joins TRBV9 and TRBJ1-4; D possibly corresponds to TRBD1 (6 bases). Germline V gene lookup returns CDR1 SGDLS and CDR2 YYNGEE. The CDR3 has 15 amino acids. Trimming pared 3 bases from V and 2 bases from J, leaving 11 bases between. The CDR3 DNA is TGTGCCAGCAGCGCGAGACAGGCGACTAATGAAAAACTGTTTTTT. Translating gives CASSARQATNEKLFF.

The CDR3 coding sequence is TGTGCCAGCAGCGCCAGCGGGGCTAGCTCCTACAATGAGCAGTTCTTC. Protein: CASSASGASSYNEQFF. The chain joins TRBV9 to TRBJ2-1; 7 nucleotides match TRBD2. The V gene's germline CDR1 is SGDLS and CDR2 YYNGEE. The junction had 6 bases not matched to a gene; V was cut back by 3 bases and J by 0 bases. The CDR3 totals 16 residues. The variable domain in full, with the rest retrieved from reference TRBV9 and TRBJ2-1, is DSGVTQTPKHLITATGQRVTLRCSPRSGDLSVYWYQQSLDQGLQFLIQYYNGEERAKGNILERFSAQQFPDLHSELNLSSLELGDSALYFCASSASGASSYNEQFFGPGTRLTVL.

The chain carries TRBV30 and TRBJ2-3; 8 bases line up with TRBD2. CDR1 and CDR2 from the germline V gene are GTSNPN and SVGIG (reference sequence). The CDR3 totals 16 residues. The J segment lost 2 bases and the V segment lost 2 bases, leaving 9 bases of the junction unmatched. CDR3: CAWSLMFSGDTDTQYF. DNA for the CDR3: TGTGCCTGGAGTCTCATGTTTAGCGGGGACACAGATACGCAGTATTTT.

This chain uses TRBV7-9 with TRBJ2-2; maybe TRBD1 (5 bases). The CDR3 is 18 residues long. From germline, CDR1 is SEHNR and CDR2 FQNEAQ (reference sequence). V lost 2 bases and J lost 2, with 18 bases in between. The CDR3: CASSLSAFGAGNTGELFF. CDR3 coding DNA: TGTGCCAGCAGCTTATCCGCGTTTGGGGCAGGCAACACCGGGGAGCTGTTTTTT.

V usage is TRBV6-1 and J usage is TRBJ1-4; TRBD1 might be the D (5 bases). Trimming shortened V by 2 bases and J by 8 bases, and 9 bases separated the two germline ends. CDR1 and CDR2 (germline): MNHNS, SASEGT. The CDR3 has 13 residues. The CDR3 region has the DNA TGTGCCAGCAGTGAACAGGGAAGCGAAAAACTGTTTTTT. It specifies CASSEQGSEKLFF.

This sequence joins TRBV5-1 and TRBJ2-7; D call uncertain. Germline assignment: CDR1 SGHRS and CDR2 YFSETQ. Trimming removed 0 bases from V and 3 bases from J, with 10 bases in between. The CDR3 spans 14 residues. The CDR3 coding sequence is TGCGCCAGCAGCTTGGCTTCCAGAGGCTACGAGCAGTACTTC. This translates into CASSLASRGYEQYF. The full variable domain, in which reference TRBV5-1 and TRBJ2-7 provide the parts outside the CDR3, is KAGVTQTPRYLIKTRGQQVTLSCSPISGHRSVSWYQQTPGQGLQFLFEYFSETQRNKGNFPGRFSGRQFSNSRSEMNVSTLELGDSALYLCASSLASRGYEQYFGPGTRLTVT.

In this sample, this clone turned up once. The genes are TRBV19 and TRBJ1-4, with 9 bases matching TRBD1. The V segment lost 5 bases and the J segment 15 bases; nucleotides outside the gene matches: 13. CDR3 length: 14 residues. Germline CDR1 is LNHDA and CDR2 is SQIVND (reference sequence). CDR3 sequence reads: CASSQGQGPLKVFF. The CDR3 nucleotides read TGTGCCAGTAGTCAAGGACAGGGGCCCCTCAAGGTGTTTTTT. The whole variable domain, filled in from reference TRBV19 and TRBJ1-4, reads DGGITQSPKYLFRKEGQNVTLSCEQNLNHDAMYWYRQDPGQGLRLIYYSQIVNDFQKGDIAEGYSVSREKKESFPLTVTSAQKNPTAFYLCASSQGQGPLKVFFGSGTQLSVL.

The rearrangement uses TRBV6-1 and TRBJ2-1; D ambiguous. CDR3 size: 12 residues. V dropped 8 bases and J dropped 7 bases, with 12 bases sitting between them. Germline CDR1 and CDR2: MNHNS and SASEGT. This CDR3 is CASRPARNEQFF. The CDR3 nucleotides are TGTGCCAGCCGCCCTGCCCGGAATGAGCAGTTCTTC.

The chain employs TRBV7-6 and TRBJ2-7; TRBD1 matches at 8 bases. Germline V CDR1 and CDR2: SGHVS, FNYEAQ. J lost 5 bases, V lost 1 base, and 4 bases had no gene match. This CDR3 region has 14 residues. CDR3 residues: CASSLDRGDHEQYF. The CDR3 region has the DNA TGTGCCAGCAGCTTAGACAGGGGGGACCACGAGCAGTACTTC.

The chain uses TRBV5-1 and TRBJ1-6; 10 bases map to TRBD1. The V gene end was trimmed by 4 bases and the J gene end by 8 bases; junction bases not matched to a gene: 6. There are 15 residues in the CDR3. Per the germline V gene, CDR1 is SGHRS and CDR2 is YFSETQ. CDR3 in amino acids: CASSIRTGGDSPLHF. In nucleotides, the CDR3 is TGCGCCAGCAGCATCCGGACAGGGGGGGATTCACCCCTCCACTTT.

This clone appeared a few times. This sequence joins TRBV28 and TRBJ2-6; D gene uncertain. V was pared by 2 bases and J by 0 bases, with 5 bases between. The germline V gene encodes CDR1 MDHEN and CDR2 SYDVKM. The CDR3 covers 15 residues. The CDR3 sequence: CASSLLSSGANVLTF. The CDR3 DNA reads as TGTGCCAGCAGTTTACTCAGCTCTGGGGCCAACGTCCTGACTTTC.

This sequence joins TRBV5-1 and TRBJ1-1; D unresolved. Germline lookup yields CDR1 SGHRS and CDR2 YFSETQ. V gave up 4 bases and J gave up 1 base, with 8 bases separating them. This CDR3 is 13 amino acids long. The CDR3 sequence is CASSRGRNTEAFF. CDR3 in DNA: TGCGCCAGCAGCCGAGGGAGGAACACTGAAGCTTTCTTT.

The rearrangement uses TRBV6-6 and TRBJ2-7; TRBD2 matches at 9 bases. With V trimmed by 6 bases and J by 4 bases, 7 bases remained unmatched. Germline CDR1 reads MNHNY; CDR2 reads SVGAGI (reference sequence). The CDR3 runs 14 residues. CDR3 amino acids: CASRRTSESYEQYF. The CDR3 DNA reads TGTGCCAGCAGAAGGACTAGCGAGTCTTACGAGCAGTACTTC.

The genes are TRBV6-1 and TRBJ2-7; D remains ambiguous. In germline, CDR1 is MNHNS, CDR2 SASEGT. Between the trimmed V and J ends, which lost 8 bases and 6 bases, there was a span of 14 bases. This CDR3 has 12 residues. The CDR3 is CASGFPGGEQYF. The CDR3 DNA follows: TGTGCCAGCGGGTTTCCGGGTGGCGAGCAGTACTTC.

Concerning this clone: A read error may account for a junction end that differs from germline. The chain combines TRBV2 with TRBJ2-7, with a possible D match to TRBD1 (6 bases). Germline V gives CDR1 SNHLY, CDR2 FYNNEI. CDR3 size: 13 residues. The CDR3 sequence: CAGRKGHPYEQYF. The CDR3 bases are TGTGCCGGCAGGAAGGGACATCCTTACGAGCAGTACTTC.

This clone is judged medium-sized. The V gene is TRBV7-8, the J gene TRBJ2-3, with unresolved D. The CDR3 runs 13 residues. Deletions cut 5 bases from V and 9 bases from J, with 15 bases between. Germline CDR1 and CDR2: SGHVS and FQNEAQ. The CDR3 region has the DNA TGTGCCAGCAGCCCCCCCCGATTAGAGACGCAGTATTTT. Amino acids: CASSPPRLETQYF.